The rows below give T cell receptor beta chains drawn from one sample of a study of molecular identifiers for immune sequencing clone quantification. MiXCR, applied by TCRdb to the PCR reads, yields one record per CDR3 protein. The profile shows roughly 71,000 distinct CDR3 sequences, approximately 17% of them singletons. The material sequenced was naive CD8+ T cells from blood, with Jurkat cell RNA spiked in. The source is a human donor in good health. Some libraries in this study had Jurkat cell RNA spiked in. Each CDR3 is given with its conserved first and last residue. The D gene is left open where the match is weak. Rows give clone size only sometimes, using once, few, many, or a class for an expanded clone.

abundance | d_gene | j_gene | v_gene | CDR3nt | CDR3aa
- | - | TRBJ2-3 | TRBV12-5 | TGTGCTAGTGGCCAGGACCAAGGTGGCACAGATACGCAGTATTTT | CASGQDQGGTDTQYF
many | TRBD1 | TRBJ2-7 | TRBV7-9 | TGTGCCAGCAGCTTAGGGACAGGCGAAGTTCGCTACGAGCAGTACTTC | CASSLGTGEVRYEQYF
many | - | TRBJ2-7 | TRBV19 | TGTGCCAGTAGTACACAGGGTTGGAGTACCATTGTCTACGAGCAGTACTTC | CASSTQGWSTIVYEQYF
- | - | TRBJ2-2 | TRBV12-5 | TGTGCTAGTGGTTTGGTTATCATCACCGGGGAGCTGTTTTTT | CASGLVIITGELFF
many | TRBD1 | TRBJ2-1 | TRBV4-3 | TGCGCCAGCAGCCTACTGACAGGGGAGAACTACAATGAGCAGTTCTTC | CASSLLTGENYNEQFF
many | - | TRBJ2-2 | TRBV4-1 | TGCGCCAGCAGCCAAGTACCCACCCTTGCCGACACCGGGGAGCTGTTTTTT | CASSQVPTLADTGELFF
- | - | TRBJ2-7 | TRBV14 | TGTGCCAGCAGCCCGGCGCTTGCGTACTCCTACGAGCAGTACTTC | CASSPALAYSYEQYF
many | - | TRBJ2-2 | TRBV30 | TGTGCCTGGGGTCGTGGGAGAGACGACGTAGTCGGAACCGGGGAGCCGTTTTTT | CAWGRGRDDVVGTGEPFF
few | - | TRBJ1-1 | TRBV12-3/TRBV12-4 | TGTGCCAGCAGTCCCACCCGGGACATGAACACTGAAGCTTTCTTT | CASSPTRDMNTEAFF
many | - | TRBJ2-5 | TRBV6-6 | TGTGCCAGCAGTTACACAGCACCCCAAGAGACCCAGTACTTC | CASSYTAPQETQYF
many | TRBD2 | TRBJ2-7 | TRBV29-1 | TGCAGCGTTGAATCTCCCACTAGCGGGTACGAGCAGTACTTC | CSVESPTSGYEQYF
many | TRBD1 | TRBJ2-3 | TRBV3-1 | TGTGCCAGCAGCCAAAGTGACGGGACAGCCTACGGCACAGATACGCAGTATTTT | CASSQSDGTAYGTDTQYF
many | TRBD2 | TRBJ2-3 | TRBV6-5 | TGTGCCAGCAGTTACTCCAGACTAGCGGGAGGATTTGCAGATACGCAGTATTTT | CASSYSRLAGGFADTQYF
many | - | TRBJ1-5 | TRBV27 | TGTGCCAGCAGTCCCGGACTCCTTAGCAATCAGCCCCAGCATTTT | CASSPGLLSNQPQHF
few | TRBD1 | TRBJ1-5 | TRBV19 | TGTGCCGGTGAGGGGGCCGGGCAGCCCCAGCATTTT | CAGEGAGQPQHF
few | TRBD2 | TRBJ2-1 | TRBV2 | TGTGCCAGCAGGGGACTAGTGGGCAATGAGCAGTTCTTC | CASRGLVGNEQFF
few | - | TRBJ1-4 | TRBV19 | TGTGCCAGTTCCTACCTTACTGGGGGTGAAAAACTGTTTTTT | CASSYLTGGEKLFF
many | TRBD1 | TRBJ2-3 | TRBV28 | TGTGCCAGCAGTTTACCGGGACAGCGCACAGATACGCAGTATTTT | CASSLPGQRTDTQYF
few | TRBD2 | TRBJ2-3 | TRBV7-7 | TGTGCCAGCAGCTTCCTGGGAGGGTCGTTCGCAGATACGCAGTATTTT | CASSFLGGSFADTQYF
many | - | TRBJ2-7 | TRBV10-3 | TGTGCCATCAGTCCTGGGGGGTTGGGGGAGCAGTACTTC | CAISPGGLGEQYF
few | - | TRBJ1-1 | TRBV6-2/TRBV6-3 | TGTGCCAGCAGTTACTTAGGGGACGCCCTAGTGAGAGCTTTCTTT | CASSYLGDALVRAFF
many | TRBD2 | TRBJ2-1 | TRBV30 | TGTGCCTGGAGTCCACTAGCGGGAGGTTACAATGAGCAGTTCTTC | CAWSPLAGGYNEQFF
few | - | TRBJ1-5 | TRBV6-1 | TGTGCCAGCAGATCTAGGGGCAATCAGCCCCAGCATTTT | CASRSRGNQPQHF
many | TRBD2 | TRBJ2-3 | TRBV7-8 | TGTGCCAGCAGCCTGACGGCTAGCGGGAGTAGATCAGATACGCAGTATTTT | CASSLTASGSRSDTQYF
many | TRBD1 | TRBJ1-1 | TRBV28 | TGTGCCAGCAGTGTCGACAGGGCTGAAGCTTTCTTT | CASSVDRAEAFF
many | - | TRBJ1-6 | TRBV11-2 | TGTGCCAGCAGCTTAACGAGCTCCTATAATTCACCCCTCCACTTT | CASSLTSSYNSPLHF
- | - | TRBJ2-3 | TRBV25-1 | TGTGCCAGCAGTGAATGGAGGTCTGAGCGTCCCCCTGGGAATACGCAGTATTTT | CASSEWRSERPPGNTQYF
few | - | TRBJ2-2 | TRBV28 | TGTGCCAGCAGTGTCTTGGGGGGACCGACCGGGGAGCTGTTTTTT | CASSVLGGPTGELFF
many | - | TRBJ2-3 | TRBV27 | TGTGCCAGCAGTTTATCTCCTGAGGTAGATACGCAGTATTTT | CASSLSPEVDTQYF
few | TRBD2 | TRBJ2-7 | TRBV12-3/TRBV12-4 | TGTGCCAGCAGCCCCTTTGCTAGCGGGGGTTACGAGCAGTACTTC | CASSPFASGGYEQYF
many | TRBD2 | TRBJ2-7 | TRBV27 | TGTGCCAGCAGTTTAGTGGACGGGGGGTCGTACGAGCAGTACTTC | CASSLVDGGSYEQYF
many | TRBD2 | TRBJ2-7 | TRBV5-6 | TGTGCCAGCAGCTTGGGTCCTAGCGGGATGGCCTACGAGCAGTACTTC | CASSLGPSGMAYEQYF
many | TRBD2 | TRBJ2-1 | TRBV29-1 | TGCAGCGGAGTCCCCACTAGCGGCCGCTCCTACAATGAGCAGTTCTTC | CSGVPTSGRSYNEQFF
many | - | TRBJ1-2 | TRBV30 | TGTGCCTGGGACCAAGTTCCCTCAGCTAACTATGGCTACACCTTC | CAWDQVPSANYGYTF
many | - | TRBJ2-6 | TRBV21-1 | TGTGCCAGCAGCAAAGCGCAAGGGCTCTGGGATTATAGGACTGGGGCCAACGTCCTGACTTTC | CASSKAQGLWDYRTGANVLTF
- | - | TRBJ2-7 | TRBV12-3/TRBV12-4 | TGTGCCAGCAGTTCTCTCATCTACGAGCAGTACTTC | CASSSLIYEQYF
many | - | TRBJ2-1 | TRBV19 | TGTGCCGTACCCAGGGGGGGGGATGAGCGGGTCCCCTTCTTC | CAVPRGGDERVPFF
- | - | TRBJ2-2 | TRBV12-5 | TGTGCTAGTGGTCTCACCGGGGAGCTGTTTTTT | CASGLTGELFF